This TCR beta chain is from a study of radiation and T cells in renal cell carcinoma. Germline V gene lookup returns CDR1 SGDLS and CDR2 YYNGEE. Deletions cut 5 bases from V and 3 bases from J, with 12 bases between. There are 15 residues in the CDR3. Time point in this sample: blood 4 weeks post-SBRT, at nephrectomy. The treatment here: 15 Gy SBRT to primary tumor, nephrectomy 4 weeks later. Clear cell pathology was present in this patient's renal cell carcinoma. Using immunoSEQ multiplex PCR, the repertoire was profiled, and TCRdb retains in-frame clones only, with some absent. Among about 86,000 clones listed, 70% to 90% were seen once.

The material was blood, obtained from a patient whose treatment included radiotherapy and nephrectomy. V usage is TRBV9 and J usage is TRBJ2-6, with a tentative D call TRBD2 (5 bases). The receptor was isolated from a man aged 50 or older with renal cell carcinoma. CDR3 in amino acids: CASSARGNGANVLTF. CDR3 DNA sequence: TGTGCCAGCAGTGCCCGGGGAAATGGGGCCAACGTCCTGACTTTC.